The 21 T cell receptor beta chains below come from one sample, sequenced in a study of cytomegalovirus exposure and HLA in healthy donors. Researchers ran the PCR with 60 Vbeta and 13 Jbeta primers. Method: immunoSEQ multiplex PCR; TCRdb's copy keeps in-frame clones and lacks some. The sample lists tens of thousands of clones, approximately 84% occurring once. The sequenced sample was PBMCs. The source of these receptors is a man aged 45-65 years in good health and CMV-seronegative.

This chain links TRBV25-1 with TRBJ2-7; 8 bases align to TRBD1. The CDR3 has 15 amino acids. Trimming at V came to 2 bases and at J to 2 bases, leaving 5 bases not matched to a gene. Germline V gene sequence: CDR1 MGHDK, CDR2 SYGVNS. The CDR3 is CASSESGQGTYEQYF. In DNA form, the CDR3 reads TGTGCCAGCAGTGAAAGTGGACAGGGAACCTACGAGCAGTACTTC.

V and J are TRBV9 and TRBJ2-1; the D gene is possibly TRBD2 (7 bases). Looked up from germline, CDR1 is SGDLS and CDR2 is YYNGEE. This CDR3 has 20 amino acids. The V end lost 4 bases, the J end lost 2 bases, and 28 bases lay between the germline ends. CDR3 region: CASSPRERGGVGFAYNEQFF. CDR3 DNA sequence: TGTGCCAGCAGCCCACGGGAGAGGGGGGGGGTTGGTTTCGCCTACAATGAGCAGTTCTTC.

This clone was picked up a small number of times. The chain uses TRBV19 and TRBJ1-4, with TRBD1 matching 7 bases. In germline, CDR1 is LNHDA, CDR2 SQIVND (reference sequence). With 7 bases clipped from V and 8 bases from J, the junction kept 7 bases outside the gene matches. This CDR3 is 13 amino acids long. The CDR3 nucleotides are TGTGCCAGTACAGACAGGGTCAGCGAAAAACTGTTTTTT. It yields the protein CASTDRVSEKLFF.

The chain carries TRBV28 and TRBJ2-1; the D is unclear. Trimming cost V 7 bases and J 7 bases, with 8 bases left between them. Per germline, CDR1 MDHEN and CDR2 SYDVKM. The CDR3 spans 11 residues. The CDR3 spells CASTSRNEQFF. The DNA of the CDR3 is TGTGCCAGCACCTCGCGGAATGAGCAGTTCTTC.

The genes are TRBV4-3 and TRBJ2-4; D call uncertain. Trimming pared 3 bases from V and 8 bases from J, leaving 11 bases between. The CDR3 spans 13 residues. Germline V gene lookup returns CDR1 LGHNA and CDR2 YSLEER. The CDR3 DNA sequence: TGCGCCAGCAGCCATTATCCCGGAGACATTCAGTACTTC. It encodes CASSHYPGDIQYF.

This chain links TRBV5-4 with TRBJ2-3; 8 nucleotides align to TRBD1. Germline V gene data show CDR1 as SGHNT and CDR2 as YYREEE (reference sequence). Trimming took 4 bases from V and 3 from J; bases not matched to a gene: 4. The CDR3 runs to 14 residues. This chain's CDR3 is CASSHGQGTDTQYF. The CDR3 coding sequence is TGTGCCAGCAGCCACGGACAGGGAACAGATACGCAGTATTTT.

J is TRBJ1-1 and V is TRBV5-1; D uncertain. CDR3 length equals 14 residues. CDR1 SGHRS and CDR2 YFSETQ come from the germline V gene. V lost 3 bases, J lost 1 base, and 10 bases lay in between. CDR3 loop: CASSSQEGNTEAFF. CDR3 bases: TGCGCCAGCAGCTCCCAGGAGGGGAACACTGAAGCTTTCTTT.

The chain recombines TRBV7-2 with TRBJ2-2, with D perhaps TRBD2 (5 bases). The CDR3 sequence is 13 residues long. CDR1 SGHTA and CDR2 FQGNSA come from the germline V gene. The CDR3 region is CGLRATNTGELFF. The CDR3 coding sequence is TGTGGCTTGAGGGCCACGAACACCGGGGAGCTGTTTTTT.

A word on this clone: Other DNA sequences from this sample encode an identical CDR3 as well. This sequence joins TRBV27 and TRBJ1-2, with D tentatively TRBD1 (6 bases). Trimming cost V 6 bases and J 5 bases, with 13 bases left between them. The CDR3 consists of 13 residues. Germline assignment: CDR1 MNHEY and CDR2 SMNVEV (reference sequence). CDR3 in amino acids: CASRPQGEYGYTF. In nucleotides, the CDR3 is TGTGCCAGCAGACCACAGGGAGAATATGGCTACACCTTC.

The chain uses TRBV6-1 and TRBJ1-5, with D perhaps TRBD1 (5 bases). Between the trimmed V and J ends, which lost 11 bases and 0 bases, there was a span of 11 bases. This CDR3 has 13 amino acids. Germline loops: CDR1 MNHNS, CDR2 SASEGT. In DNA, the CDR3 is TGTGCCGCCGGGGACTATAGCAATCAGCCCCAGCATTTT. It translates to CAAGDYSNQPQHF.

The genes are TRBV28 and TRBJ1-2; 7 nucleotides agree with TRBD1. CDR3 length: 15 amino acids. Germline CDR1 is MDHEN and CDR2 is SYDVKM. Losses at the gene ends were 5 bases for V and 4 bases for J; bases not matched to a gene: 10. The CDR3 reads CASSGVAGGSYGYTF. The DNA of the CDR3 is TGTGCCAGCAGTGGGGTAGCAGGGGGGAGCTATGGCTACACCTTC.

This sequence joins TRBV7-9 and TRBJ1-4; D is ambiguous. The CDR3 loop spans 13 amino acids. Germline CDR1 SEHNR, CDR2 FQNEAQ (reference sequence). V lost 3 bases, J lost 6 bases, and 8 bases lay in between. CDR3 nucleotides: TGTGCCAGCAGCTTCTCGGAGGATGAAAAACTGTTTTTT. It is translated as CASSFSEDEKLFF.

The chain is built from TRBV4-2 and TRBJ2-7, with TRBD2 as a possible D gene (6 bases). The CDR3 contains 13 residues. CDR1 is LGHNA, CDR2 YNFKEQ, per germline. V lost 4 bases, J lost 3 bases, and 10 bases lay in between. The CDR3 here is CASSLARGYEQYF. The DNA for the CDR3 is TGTGCCAGCAGCCTCGCGCGGGGCTACGAGCAGTACTTC.

CDR3 sequence (DNA): TGTGCCAGCAGCCAAGAACTAGCGGGGACCGCTAGCACAGATACGCAGTATTTT. Protein sequence: CASSQELAGTASTDTQYF. V and J are TRBV4-2 and TRBJ2-3, with 10 bases identical to TRBD2. This CDR3 has 18 residues. The ends lost 0 bases at V and 0 bases at J; junction bases unmatched: 6. Germline loops: CDR1 LGHNA, CDR2 YNFKEQ.

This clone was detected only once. The CDR3: CASSRDSFSSYEQYF. The CDR3 nucleotides read TGTGCCAGCAGCCGGGACAGCTTTAGCTCCTACGAGCAGTACTTC. The chain employs TRBV11-1 and TRBJ2-7; 7 bases line up with TRBD1. This CDR3 has 15 residues. Germline V gene lookup returns CDR1 SGHAT and CDR2 FQDESV (reference sequence). The V gene end was trimmed by 5 bases and the J gene end by 0 bases; junction bases not matched to a gene: 7. Full variable domain (remainder filled in from reference TRBV11-1 and TRBJ2-7): EAEVAQSPRYKITEKSQAVAFWCDPISGHATLYWYRQILGQGPELLVQFQDESVVDDSQLPKDRFSAERLKGVDSTLKIQPAELGDSAMYLCASSRDSFSSYEQYFGPGTRLTVT.

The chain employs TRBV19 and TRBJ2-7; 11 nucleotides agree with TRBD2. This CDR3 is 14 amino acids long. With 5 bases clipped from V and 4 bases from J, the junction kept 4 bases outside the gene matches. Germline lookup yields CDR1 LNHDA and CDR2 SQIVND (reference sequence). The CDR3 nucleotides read TGTGCCAGTAGTGCGACTAGCGGGGAATACGAGCAGTACTTC. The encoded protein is CASSATSGEYEQYF.

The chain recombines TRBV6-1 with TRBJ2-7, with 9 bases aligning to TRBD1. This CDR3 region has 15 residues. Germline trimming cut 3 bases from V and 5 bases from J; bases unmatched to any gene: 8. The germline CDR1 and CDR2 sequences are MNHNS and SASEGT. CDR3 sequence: CASSDVGTGIHEQYF. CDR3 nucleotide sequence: TGTGCCAGCAGTGACGTCGGGACAGGGATCCACGAGCAGTACTTC.

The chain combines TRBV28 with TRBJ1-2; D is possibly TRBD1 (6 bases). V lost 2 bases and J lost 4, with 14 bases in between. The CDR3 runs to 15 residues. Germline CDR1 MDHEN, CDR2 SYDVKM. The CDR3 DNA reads TGTGCCAGCAGTTTACCCTCCGGACAGTTCTATGGCTACACCTTC. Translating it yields CASSLPSGQFYGYTF.

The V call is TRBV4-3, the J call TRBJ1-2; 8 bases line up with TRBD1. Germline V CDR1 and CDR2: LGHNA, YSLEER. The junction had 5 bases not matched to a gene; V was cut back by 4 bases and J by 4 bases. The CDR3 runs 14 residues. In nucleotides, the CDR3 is TGCGCCAGCAGCCGGGACAGGTGGGGCTATGGCTACACCTTC. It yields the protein CASSRDRWGYGYTF.

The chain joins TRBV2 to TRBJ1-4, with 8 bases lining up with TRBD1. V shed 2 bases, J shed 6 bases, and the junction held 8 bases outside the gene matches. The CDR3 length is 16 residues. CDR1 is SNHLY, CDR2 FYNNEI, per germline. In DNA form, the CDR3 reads TGTGCCAGCAGTGAATTTGGGGACAGGAGAGATGAAAAACTGTTTTTT. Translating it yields CASSEFGDRRDEKLFF.

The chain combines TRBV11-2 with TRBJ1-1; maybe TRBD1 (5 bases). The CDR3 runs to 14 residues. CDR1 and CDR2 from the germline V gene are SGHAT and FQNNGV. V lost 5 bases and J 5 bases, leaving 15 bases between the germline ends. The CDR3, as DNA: TGTGCCAGCAGCCGCGCAGGGTTGGGAACTGAAGCTTTCTTT. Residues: CASSRAGLGTEAFF.